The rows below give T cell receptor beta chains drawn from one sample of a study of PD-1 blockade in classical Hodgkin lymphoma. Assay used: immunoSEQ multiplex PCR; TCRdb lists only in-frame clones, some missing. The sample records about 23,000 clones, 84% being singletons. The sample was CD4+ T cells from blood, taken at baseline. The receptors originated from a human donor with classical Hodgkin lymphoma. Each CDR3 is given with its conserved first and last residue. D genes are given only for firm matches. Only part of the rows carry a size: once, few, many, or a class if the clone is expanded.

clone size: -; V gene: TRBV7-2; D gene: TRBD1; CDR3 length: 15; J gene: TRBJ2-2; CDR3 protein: CASSLGTGEAGELFF; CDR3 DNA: TGTGCCAGCAGCCTAGGGACAGGGGAAGCCGGGGAGCTGTTTTTT
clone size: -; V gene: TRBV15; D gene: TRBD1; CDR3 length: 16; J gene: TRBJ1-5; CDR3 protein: CATSRSGGYSNQPQHF; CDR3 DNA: TGTGCCACCAGCAGGTCAGGGGGTTATAGCAATCAGCCCCAGCATTTT
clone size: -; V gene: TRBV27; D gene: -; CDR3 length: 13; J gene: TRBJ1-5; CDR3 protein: CASSLGGDQPQHF; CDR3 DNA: TGTGCCAGCAGTTTAGGAGGGGATCAGCCCCAGCATTTT
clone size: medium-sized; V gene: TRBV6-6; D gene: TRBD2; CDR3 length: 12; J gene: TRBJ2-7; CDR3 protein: CASSYTGLALDF; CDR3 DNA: TGTGCCAGCAGTTACACGGGACTAGCTTTGGACTTC
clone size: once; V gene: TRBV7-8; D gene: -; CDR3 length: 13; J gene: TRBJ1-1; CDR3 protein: CASSLMRNTEAFF; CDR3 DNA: TGTGCCAGCAGCTTAATGAGGAACACTGAAGCTTTCTTT
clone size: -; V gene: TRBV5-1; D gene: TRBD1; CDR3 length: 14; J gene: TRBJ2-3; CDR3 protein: CASSPGQVKDTQYF; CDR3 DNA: TGCGCCAGCAGCCCGGGACAGGTAAAAGATACGCAGTATTTT
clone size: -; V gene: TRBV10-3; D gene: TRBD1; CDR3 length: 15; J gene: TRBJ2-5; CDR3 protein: CAISDAGTGEETQYF; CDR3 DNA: TGTGCCATCAGTGACGCCGGGACAGGGGAGGAGACCCAGTACTTC
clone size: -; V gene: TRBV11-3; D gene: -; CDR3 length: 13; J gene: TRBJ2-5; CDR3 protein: CASSLEEEETQYF; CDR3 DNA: TGTGCCAGCAGCTTAGAAGAGGAAGAGACCCAGTACTTC
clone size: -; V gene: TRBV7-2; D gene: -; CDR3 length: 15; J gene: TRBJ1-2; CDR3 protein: CASSSIIGSDYGYTF; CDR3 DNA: TGTGCCAGCAGCTCTATCATTGGCAGTGACTATGGCTACACCTTC
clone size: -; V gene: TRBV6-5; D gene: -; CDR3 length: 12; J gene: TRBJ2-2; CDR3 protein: CASNPGTGELFF; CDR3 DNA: TGTGCCAGCAACCCCGGCACCGGGGAGCTGTTTTTT
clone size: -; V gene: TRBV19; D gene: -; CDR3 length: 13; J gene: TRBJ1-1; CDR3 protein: CASSIGVDTEAFF; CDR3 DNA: TGTGCCAGTAGTATTGGTGTTGACACTGAAGCTTTCTTT
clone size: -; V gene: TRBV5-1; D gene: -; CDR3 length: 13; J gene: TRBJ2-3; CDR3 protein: CASSLAGTDTQYF; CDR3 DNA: TGCGCCAGCAGCTTGGCCGGTACAGATACGCAGTATTTT
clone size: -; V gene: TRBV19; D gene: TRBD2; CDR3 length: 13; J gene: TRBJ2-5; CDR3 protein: CASSGGFQETQYF; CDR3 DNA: TGTGCCAGTAGCGGGGGGTTCCAAGAGACCCAGTACTTC
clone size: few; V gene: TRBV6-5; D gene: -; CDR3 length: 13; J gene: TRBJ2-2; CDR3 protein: CASRHPNTGELFF; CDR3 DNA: TGTGCCAGCAGACACCCGAACACCGGGGAGCTGTTTTTT
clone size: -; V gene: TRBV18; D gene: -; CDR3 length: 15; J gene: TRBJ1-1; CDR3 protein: CASSPRQLQNTEAFF; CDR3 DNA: TGTGCCAGCTCACCCCGACAGCTACAGAACACTGAAGCTTTCTTT
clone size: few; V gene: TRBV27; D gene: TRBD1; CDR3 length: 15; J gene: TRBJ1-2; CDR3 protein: CASSSRQGGDYGYTF; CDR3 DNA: TGTGCCAGCAGTTCGAGACAGGGAGGAGACTATGGCTACACCTTC
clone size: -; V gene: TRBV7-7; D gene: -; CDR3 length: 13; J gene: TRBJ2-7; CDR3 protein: CASSPGEGGEQYF; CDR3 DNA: TGTGCTAGCAGCCCGGGGGAGGGGGGCGAGCAGTACTTC
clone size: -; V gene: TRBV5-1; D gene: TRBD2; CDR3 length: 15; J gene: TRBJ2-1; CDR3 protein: CASSLTSGSYNEQFF; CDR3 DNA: TGCGCCAGCAGTTTAACTAGCGGCTCCTACAATGAGCAGTTCTTC
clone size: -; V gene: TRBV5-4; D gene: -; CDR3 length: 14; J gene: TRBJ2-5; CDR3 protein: CASSLSANQETQYF; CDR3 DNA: TGTGCCAGCAGCTTGTCGGCTAATCAAGAGACCCAGTACTTC
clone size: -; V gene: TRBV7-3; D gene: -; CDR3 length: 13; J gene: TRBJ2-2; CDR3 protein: CASSLSYTGELFF; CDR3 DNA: TGTGCCAGCAGCTTATCCTACACCGGGGAGCTGTTTTTT
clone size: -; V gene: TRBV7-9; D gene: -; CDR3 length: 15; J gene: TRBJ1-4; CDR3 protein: CASSPKQRINEKLFF; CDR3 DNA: TGTGCCAGCAGCCCGAAACAGAGAATTAATGAAAAACTGTTTTTT
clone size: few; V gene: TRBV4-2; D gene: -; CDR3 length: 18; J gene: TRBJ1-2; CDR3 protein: CASSQGWGSALANYGYTF; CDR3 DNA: TGTGCCAGCAGCCAAGGGTGGGGAAGCGCATTAGCTAACTATGGCTACACCTTC
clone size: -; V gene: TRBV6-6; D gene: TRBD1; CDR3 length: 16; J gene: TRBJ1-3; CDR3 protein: CASSDSGQGPGNTIYF; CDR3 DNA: TGTGCCAGCAGTGACTCGGGACAGGGACCTGGAAACACCATATATTTT
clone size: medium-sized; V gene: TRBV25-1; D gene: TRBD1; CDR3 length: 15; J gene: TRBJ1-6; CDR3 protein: CASSDSLAGGSPLHF; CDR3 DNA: TGTGCCAGCAGTGATTCGTTGGCAGGGGGCTCACCCCTCCACTTT
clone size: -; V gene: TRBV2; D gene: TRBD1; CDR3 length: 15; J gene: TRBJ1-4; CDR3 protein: CASSVRQGKGEKLFF; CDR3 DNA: TGTGCCAGCAGTGTGAGACAGGGGAAGGGCGAAAAACTGTTTTTT
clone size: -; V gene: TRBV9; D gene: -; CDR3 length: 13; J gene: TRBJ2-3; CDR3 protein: CASGQAGSDTQYF; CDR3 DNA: TGTGCCAGCGGCCAGGCAGGGTCCGATACGCAGTATTTT
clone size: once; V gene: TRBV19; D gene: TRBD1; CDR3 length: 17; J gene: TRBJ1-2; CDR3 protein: CASSMTGGDMSGYGYTF; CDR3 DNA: TGTGCCAGTAGTATGACAGGGGGCGACATGTCGGGCTATGGCTACACCTTC
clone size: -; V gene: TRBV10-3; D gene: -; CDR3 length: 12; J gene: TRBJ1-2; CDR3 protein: CAIGGGNYGYTF; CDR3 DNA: TGTGCCATCGGAGGCGGTAACTATGGCTACACCTTC
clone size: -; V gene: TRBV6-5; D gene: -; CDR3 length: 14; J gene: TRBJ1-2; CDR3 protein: CASSRSGVNYGYTF; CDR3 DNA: TGTGCCAGCTCTCGGTCGGGGGTAAACTATGGCTACACCTTC
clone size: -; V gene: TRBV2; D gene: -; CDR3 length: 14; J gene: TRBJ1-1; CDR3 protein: CASSEASGNTEAFF; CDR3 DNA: TGTGCCAGCAGTGAAGCTTCGGGGAACACTGAAGCTTTCTTT
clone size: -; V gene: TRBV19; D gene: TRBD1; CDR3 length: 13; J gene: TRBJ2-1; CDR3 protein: CASSSQQGFEQFF; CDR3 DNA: TGTGCCAGTAGTTCACAACAGGGGTTTGAGCAGTTCTTC
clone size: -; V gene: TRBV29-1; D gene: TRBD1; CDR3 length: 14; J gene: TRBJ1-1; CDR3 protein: CSVLPGQQNTEAFF; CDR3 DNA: TGCAGCGTCCTACCGGGACAGCAGAACACTGAAGCTTTCTTT
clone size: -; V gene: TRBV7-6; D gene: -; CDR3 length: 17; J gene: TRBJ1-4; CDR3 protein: CASSLAGRGMANEKLFF; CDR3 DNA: TGTGCCAGCAGCTTAGCAGGGAGAGGGATGGCTAATGAAAAACTGTTTTTT
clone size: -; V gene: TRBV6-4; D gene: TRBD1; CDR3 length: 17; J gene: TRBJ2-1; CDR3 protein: CASSEYTVGQGVIEQFF; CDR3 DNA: TGTGCCAGCAGTGAATATACTGTGGGACAGGGCGTTATTGAGCAGTTCTTC
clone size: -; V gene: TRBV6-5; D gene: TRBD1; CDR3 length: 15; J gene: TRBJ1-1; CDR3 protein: CASSPGQGASTEAFF; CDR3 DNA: TGTGCCAGCAGTCCGGGACAGGGGGCTTCCACTGAAGCTTTCTTT
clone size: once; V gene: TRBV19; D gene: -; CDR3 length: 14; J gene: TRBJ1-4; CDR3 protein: CASSISGAPGELFF; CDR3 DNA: TGTGCCAGTAGTATCTCGGGGGCCCCTGGGGAACTGTTTTTT
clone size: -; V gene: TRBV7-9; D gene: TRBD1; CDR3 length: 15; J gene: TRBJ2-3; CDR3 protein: CASSRGQRLTDTQYF; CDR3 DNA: TGTGCCAGCAGCCGGGGACAGAGACTCACAGATACGCAGTATTTT
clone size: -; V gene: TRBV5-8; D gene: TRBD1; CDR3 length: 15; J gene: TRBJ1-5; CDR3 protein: CASSLGTGGRQPQHF; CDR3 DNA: TGTGCCAGCAGCTTGGGGACAGGGGGCCGTCAGCCCCAGCATTTT
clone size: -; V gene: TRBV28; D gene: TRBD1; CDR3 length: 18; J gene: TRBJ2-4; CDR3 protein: CASSSPSSTGGAGNIQYF; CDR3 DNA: TGTGCCAGCAGTTCGCCATCATCAACAGGGGGCGCGGGAAACATTCAGTACTTC
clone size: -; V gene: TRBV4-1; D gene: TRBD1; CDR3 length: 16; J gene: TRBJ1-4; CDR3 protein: CASSPSKTGENEKLFF; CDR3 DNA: TGCGCCAGCAGCCCATCAAAGACAGGGGAAAATGAAAAACTGTTTTTT
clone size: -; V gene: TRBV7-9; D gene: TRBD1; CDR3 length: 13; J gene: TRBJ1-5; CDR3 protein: CASSVQGGQPQHF; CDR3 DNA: TGTGCCAGCAGCGTACAGGGGGGTCAGCCCCAGCATTTT
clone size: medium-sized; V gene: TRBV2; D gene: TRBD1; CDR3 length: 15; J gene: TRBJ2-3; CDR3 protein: CASSGTGSSTDTQYF; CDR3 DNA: TGTGCCAGCAGTGGGACAGGGAGTAGCACAGATACGCAGTATTTT
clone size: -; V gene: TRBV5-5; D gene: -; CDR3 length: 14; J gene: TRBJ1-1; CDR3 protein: CASSLERGRTEAFF; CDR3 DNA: TGTGCCAGCAGCTTAGAACGGGGGAGGACTGAAGCTTTCTTT
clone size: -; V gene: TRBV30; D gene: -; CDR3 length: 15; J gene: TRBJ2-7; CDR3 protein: CAWSVAGTSPYEQYF; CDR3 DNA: TGTGCCTGGAGTGTGGCAGGAACTTCCCCCTACGAGCAGTACTTC
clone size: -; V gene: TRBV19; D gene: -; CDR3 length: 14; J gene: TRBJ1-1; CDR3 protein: CASSIVSVRSEAFF; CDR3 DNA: TGTGCCAGTAGTATAGTCTCTGTGAGGAGTGAAGCTTTCTTT
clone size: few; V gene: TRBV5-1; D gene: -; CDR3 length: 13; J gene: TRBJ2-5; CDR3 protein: CASSPGIQETQYF; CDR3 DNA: TGCGCCAGCAGCCCGGGGATACAAGAGACCCAGTACTTC
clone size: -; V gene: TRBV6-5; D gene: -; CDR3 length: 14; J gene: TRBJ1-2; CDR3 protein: CASSYLATDYGYTF; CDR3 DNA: TGTGCCAGCAGTTACTTGGCGACAGACTATGGCTACACCTTC
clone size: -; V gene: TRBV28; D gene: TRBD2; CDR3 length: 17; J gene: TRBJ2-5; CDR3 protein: CASSWTGLAGTQETQYF; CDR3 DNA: TGTGCCAGCAGTTGGACCGGACTAGCGGGGACCCAAGAGACCCAGTACTTC
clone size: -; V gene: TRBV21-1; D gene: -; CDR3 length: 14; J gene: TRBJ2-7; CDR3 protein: CASSKRDGFYEQYF; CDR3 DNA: TGTGCCAGCAGCAAAAGGGACGGCTTCTACGAGCAGTACTTC
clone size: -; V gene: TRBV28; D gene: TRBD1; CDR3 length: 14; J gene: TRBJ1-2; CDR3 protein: CASSLTGGSYGYTF; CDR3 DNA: TGTGCCAGCAGTTTAACAGGGGGTAGCTATGGCTACACCTTC
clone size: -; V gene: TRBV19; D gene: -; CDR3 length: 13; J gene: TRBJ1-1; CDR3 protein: CASSIGQALEAFF; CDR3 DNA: TGTGCCAGTAGTATAGGTCAGGCCCTAGAGGCTTTCTTT
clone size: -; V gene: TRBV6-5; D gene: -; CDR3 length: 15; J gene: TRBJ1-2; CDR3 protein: CASSQKKTRWNGYTF; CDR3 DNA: TGTGCCAGCAGCCAAAAGAAGACGCGGTGGAACGGCTACACCTTC
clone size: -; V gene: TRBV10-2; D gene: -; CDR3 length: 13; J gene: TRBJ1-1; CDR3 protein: CASSEAQNTEAFF; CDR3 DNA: TGCGCCAGCAGTGAGGCACAGAACACTGAAGCTTTCTTT
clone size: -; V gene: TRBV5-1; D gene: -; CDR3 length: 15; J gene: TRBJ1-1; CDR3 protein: CASSPTGLTNTEAFF; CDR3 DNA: TGCGCCAGCAGCCCCACAGGTTTAACGAACACTGAAGCTTTCTTT